This paragraph reports one T cell receptor beta chain. The antigen remains unidentified. Starting material of around 490 ng total RNA yielded TCR beta cDNA via a constant-region primer. Slightly modified ARM-PCR with three nested multiplex PCR rounds yielded TCR beta libraries. Each of the first two PCR rounds ran roughly 10 cycles with TRBV1-TRBV30 forward and C-beta reverse primers. TCRdb called the multiplex PCR reads again in MiXCR, with one record for every CDR3 protein. This table has around 330,000 distinct CDR3 sequences, 65% appearing once. The source of the sample is a study of tumor-infiltrating lymphocytes in primary liver carcinoma. As for the study in general: The patients included men and women who were aged 30 to 69 years. Whole-study findings and limits: When set against blood, tumors had a significantly higher top-250-clone fraction (p = 0.039).

Out of unsorted whole blood came the blood RNA, and germline DNA was extracted as well. This CDR3 contains 13 residues. Germline V gene lookup returns CDR1 MDHEN and CDR2 SYDVKM. This receptor was obtained from a man between 35 and 55 years old with primary liver carcinoma and hepatitis B virus infection. Sequencing was performed on peripheral blood. The chain uses TRBV28 and TRBJ2-3; the match to TRBD1 covers 7 bases. TRBJ1-5 matches the DNA end more closely, so the J call is doubtful. The CDR3 reads CASSPGGLDTQHF. CDR3 DNA sequence: TGTGCCAGCAGCCCAGGGGGGTTAGATACGCAGCATTTT.